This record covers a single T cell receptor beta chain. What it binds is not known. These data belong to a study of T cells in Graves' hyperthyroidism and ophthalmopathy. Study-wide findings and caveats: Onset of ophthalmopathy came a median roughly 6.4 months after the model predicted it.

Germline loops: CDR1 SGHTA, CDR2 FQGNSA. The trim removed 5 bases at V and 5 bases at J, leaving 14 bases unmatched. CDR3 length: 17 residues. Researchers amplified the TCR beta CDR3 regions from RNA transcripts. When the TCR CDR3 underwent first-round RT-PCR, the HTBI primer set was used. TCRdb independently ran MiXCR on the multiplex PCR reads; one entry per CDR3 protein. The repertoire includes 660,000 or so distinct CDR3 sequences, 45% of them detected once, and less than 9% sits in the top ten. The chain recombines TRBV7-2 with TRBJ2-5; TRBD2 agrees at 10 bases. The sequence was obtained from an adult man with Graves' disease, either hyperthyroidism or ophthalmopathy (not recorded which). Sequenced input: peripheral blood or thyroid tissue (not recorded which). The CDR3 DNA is TGTGCCAGCAGCCAAGATCAGCGGGAGGGCCGGGGGGAGACCCAGTACTTC. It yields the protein CASSQDQREGRGETQYF.